Following are 22 T cell receptor beta chains from one sample sequenced in a study of lymphopenia after photon versus proton radiotherapy (dated by TCRdb to the late 2010s). The library came from the immunoSEQ multiplex PCR assay. TCRdb took this table from immuneACCESS and kept in-frame rearrangements with V and J called. Such tables lack part of the clones; where checked against another copy, unresolved V genes explain under half of the gap, and the rest is unexplained. Within this sample are under 80,000 clones, with approximately 83% of them counted one time only. The top ten constitute less than 2.5% of the sample. Sequenced here: peripheral blood, sampled from a patient treated with photon-based radiotherapy. The receptors come from a man aged 35 to 55 with gastric cancer.

The CDR3 spells CASTFDGNTEAFF. CDR3 bases: TGCGCCAGCACCTTCGACGGGAACACTGAAGCTTTCTTT. The V and J genes are TRBV4-3 and TRBJ1-1; D unresolved. The CDR3 has 13 residues. In germline, CDR1 is LGHNA, CDR2 YSLEER. V lost 7 bases and J lost 1, with 10 bases in between.

The chain carries TRBV19 and TRBJ2-7; 7 bases agree with TRBD1. J was trimmed by 2 bases and V by 4 bases; bases with no gene match: 5. This CDR3 contains 14 residues. Germline CDR1 LNHDA, CDR2 SQIVND (reference sequence). The CDR3 sequence: CASSNRGEAYEQYF. The CDR3 DNA sequence: TGTGCCAGTAGTAACAGGGGAGAGGCCTACGAGCAGTACTTC.

The table lists this clone with a few counts. The chain uses TRBV6-1 and TRBJ1-1; the D is unclear. V lost 5 bases and J lost 8, with 9 bases in between. Germline V CDR1 and CDR2: MNHNS, SASEGT. CDR3 size: 11 residues. This chain's CDR3 is CASSRVPEAFF. The CDR3 DNA reads TGTGCCAGCAGTAGAGTACCCGAAGCTTTCTTT.

The CDR3 loop is CAWRGRGGEAFF. The CDR3 region has the DNA TGTGCCTGGAGAGGGCGGGGAGGTGAAGCTTTCTTT. V is TRBV30 and J is TRBJ1-1; D uncertain. Between the trimmed V and J ends, which lost 3 bases and 7 bases, there was a span of 12 bases. The length of the CDR3 is 12 residues. Germline V lookup: CDR1 GTSNPN, CDR2 SVGIG (reference sequence).

The rearrangement links TRBV7-9 to TRBJ2-5; TRBD2 might be the D (6 bases). CDR3 size: 16 residues. Germline values: CDR1 SEHNR, CDR2 FQNEAQ (reference sequence). V was clipped by 4 bases and J by 2 bases, with 17 bases between them. The CDR3: CASSSALGGIQETQYF. Here the CDR3 DNA reads TGTGCCAGCAGCTCTGCCCTCGGGGGAATACAAGAGACCCAGTACTTC.

J is TRBJ1-2 and V is TRBV5-6; 8 bases align to TRBD1. The CDR3 spans 14 residues. CDR1 is SGHDT and CDR2 is YYEEEE in the germline V gene. V trimming: 3 bases; J trimming: 5 bases; junction bases outside the gene matches: 6. DNA of the CDR3: TGTGCCAGCAGCTGGAGACAGGGGCAATATGGCTACACCTTC. It specifies CASSWRQGQYGYTF.

CDR3 DNA: TGTGCCACCAGCCCCCGGGAGCTCTATGGCTACACCTTC. This translates into CATSPRELYGYTF. The V and J genes are TRBV15 and TRBJ1-2; D uncertain. This CDR3 contains 13 residues. Trimming removed 5 bases from V and 4 bases from J, with 11 bases in between. Germline assignment: CDR1 LNHNV and CDR2 YYDKDF (reference sequence).

J is TRBJ2-7 and V is TRBV9; D possibly corresponds to TRBD1 (5 bases). This CDR3 is built from 14 residues. Trimming removed 4 bases from V and 7 bases from J, with 18 bases in between. Germline CDR1 reads SGDLS; CDR2 reads YYNGEE. The CDR3 DNA follows: TGTGCCAGCAGCCCCTATGGGGCAGGAAGAGAGCAGTACTTC. Protein product: CASSPYGAGREQYF.

The V and J genes are TRBV11-1 and TRBJ2-5, with D perhaps matching TRBD2 (7 bases). Germline loops: CDR1 SGHAT, CDR2 FQDESV (reference sequence). The CDR3 runs to 14 residues. The V gene lost 6 bases and the J gene lost 9 bases, with 20 bases spanning the gap. The CDR3 spells CASRRTGGSGAQYF. CDR3 bases: TGTGCCAGCAGACGAACGGGGGGCTCCGGCGCCCAGTACTTC.

The chain links TRBV7-6 to TRBJ2-5, with 7 nucleotides matching TRBD1. The J call may be mistaken, given a closer DNA end match to TRBJ2-7. The CDR3 runs to 13 residues. CDR1 SGHVS and CDR2 FNYEAQ come from the germline V gene. The CDR3 spells CASSPGGAYEQYF. The CDR3 nucleotides are TGTGCCAGCAGCCCAGGGGGAGCCTACGAGCAGTACTTC.

J is TRBJ2-7 and V is TRBV6-5; D may match TRBD1 or TRBD2 (5 bases each). The V and J ends lost 2 bases and 5 bases respectively, with 13 bases between them. Germline values: CDR1 MNHEY, CDR2 SVGAGI. The CDR3 runs to 14 residues. CDR3 nucleotide sequence: TGTGCCAGCAGTTACGCGTTAGGGACCAACGAGCAGTACTTC. Protein sequence: CASSYALGTNEQYF.

In this sample, this clone turned up once. The chain uses TRBV27 and TRBJ1-5; D ambiguous. The germline CDR1 and CDR2 sequences are MNHEY and SMNVEV (reference sequence). The CDR3 has 13 amino acids. V lost 8 bases, J lost 2 bases, and 10 bases lay in between. CDR3 DNA: TGTGCCAGCGCGGGTGGGGGCAATCAGCCCCAGCATTTT. Protein: CASAGGGNQPQHF.

This clone has only a few counts. This chain joins TRBV7-9 and TRBJ1-3; D gene ambiguous. From germline, CDR1 is SEHNR and CDR2 FQNEAQ (reference sequence). The CDR3 is 12 residues long. Trimming removed 0 bases from V and 3 bases from J, with 0 bases in between. This CDR3 reads CASSLAGNTIYF. The CDR3 DNA reads as TGTGCCAGCAGCTTAGCTGGAAACACCATATATTTT. Using reference TRBV7-9 and TRBJ1-3 for the parts outside the CDR3, the full variable domain is DTGVSQNPRHKITKRGQNVTFRCDPISEHNRLYWYRQTLGQGPEFLTYFQNEAQLEKSRLLSDRFSAERPKGSFSTLEIQRTEQGDSAMYLCASSLAGNTIYFGEGSWLTVV.

The J gene is TRBJ2-3, the V gene TRBV5-4; D uncertain. Between the trimmed V and J ends, which lost 0 bases and 2 bases, there was a span of 7 bases. The CDR3 length is 14 residues. Per the germline V gene, CDR1 is SGHNT and CDR2 is YYREEE (reference sequence). The CDR3 coding sequence is TGTGCCAGCAGCTTGGCCGCGACCACAGATACGCAGTATTTT. Amino acid sequence: CASSLAATTDTQYF.

This chain joins TRBV6-6 and TRBJ2-2, with 9 bases lining up with TRBD1. The CDR3 spans 14 residues. Germline loops: CDR1 MNHNY, CDR2 SVGAGI (reference sequence). Unmatched junction bases numbered 3, after V lost 8 bases and J lost 2 bases. The CDR3 DNA is TGTGCCAGCCAGGACAGGGGCAACACCGGGGAGCTGTTTTTT. It translates to CASQDRGNTGELFF.

This chain links TRBV11-2 with TRBJ2-2; D possibly corresponds to TRBD1 (5 bases). CDR1 is SGHAT and CDR2 is FQNNGV in the germline V gene. This CDR3 spans 11 amino acids. The ends were cut back, 7 bases at V and 8 bases at J, with 8 bases in the middle. The CDR3 is CASTGLGELFF. CDR3 DNA sequence: TGTGCCAGCACAGGGTTAGGGGAGCTGTTTTTT.

This clone was observed a few times. The chain joins TRBV7-9 to TRBJ1-2; possibly TRBD1 for D (6 bases). Germline V lookup: CDR1 SEHNR, CDR2 FQNEAQ (reference sequence). V dropped 3 bases and J dropped 8 bases, with 16 bases sitting between them. There are 14 residues in the CDR3. The CDR3 reads CASSFQTGTMGYTF. DNA of the CDR3: TGTGCCAGCAGCTTCCAAACAGGGACTATGGGCTACACCTTC. Full variable domain (missing parts from reference TRBV7-9 and TRBJ1-2): DTGVSQNPRHKITKRGQNVTFRCDPISEHNRLYWYRQTLGQGPEFLTYFQNEAQLEKSRLLSDRFSAERPKGSFSTLEIQRTEQGDSAMYLCASSFQTGTMGYTFGSGTRLTVV.

This clone was counted once. The V gene is TRBV5-1, the J gene TRBJ2-3; 12 bases agree with TRBD2. Germline-derived CDR1 and CDR2 are SGHRS and YFSETQ. V shed 1 base and J 3 bases; nucleotides not matched to a gene: 3. This CDR3 region has 16 residues. The CDR3 loop is CASSLPGTSGTDTQYF. The CDR3 DNA reads as TGCGCCAGCAGCTTGCCGGGGACTAGCGGGACAGATACGCAGTATTTT.

The chain links TRBV7-9 to TRBJ1-6; unclear D gene. CDR3 length: 14 amino acids. Germline assignment: CDR1 SEHNR and CDR2 FQNEAQ (reference sequence). Deletions cut 0 bases from V and 7 bases from J, with 7 bases between. CDR3 sequence: CASSLAVRNSPLHF. CDR3 in DNA: TGTGCCAGCAGCTTAGCCGTACGAAATTCACCCCTCCACTTT.

This chain links TRBV7-6 with TRBJ2-1; D is perhaps TRBD2 (6 bases). This CDR3 has 15 residues. V was cut by 5 bases and J by 3 bases, with 14 bases left in between. The germline V gene has CDR1 SGHVS and CDR2 FNYEAQ. For the CDR3, the DNA is TGTGCCAGCAGCCCCCAGGCGGGAAGCTACAATGAGCAGTTCTTC. This encodes CASSPQAGSYNEQFF.

This CDR3 reads CASSRGSGGTYGYTF. For the CDR3, the DNA is TGCGCCAGCAGCCGGGGAAGTGGAGGGACCTATGGCTACACCTTC. This chain uses TRBV4-1 with TRBJ1-2; tentative D call: TRBD1 (5 bases). Germline V lookup: CDR1 MGHRA, CDR2 YSYEKL. This CDR3 spans 15 amino acids. V was clipped by 4 bases and J by 4 bases, with 16 bases between them.

The chain carries TRBV6-6 and TRBJ2-3; D gene ambiguous. Between the trimmed V and J ends, which lost 0 bases and 2 bases, there was a span of 9 bases. CDR1 MNHNY and CDR2 SVGAGI come from the germline V gene (reference sequence). The CDR3 contains 15 residues. Here the CDR3 DNA reads TGTGCCAGCAGTTACTCGGGCTTTCCCACAGATACGCAGTATTTT. This gives the protein CASSYSGFPTDTQYF.